The 21 T cell receptor beta chains given below trace back to one sample, sequenced in a study of technical replicates of blood from several donors. Sequencing was performed with immunoSEQ multiplex PCR; in TCRdb, only in-frame clones are kept and a portion is missing. The table has about 70,000 clones, approximately 94% seen once. The sequenced sample was T cells isolated from PBMCs. The receptors shown here come from a human donor in good health.

The chain uses TRBV5-8 and TRBJ1-4; D is uncertain. The ends were cut back, 3 bases at V and 11 bases at J, with 17 bases in the middle. CDR3 length equals 14 residues. CDR1 is SGHTS, CDR2 YDEGEE, per germline. The CDR3 region has the DNA TGTGCCAGCAGCTCCCTGGGAGGGAGTGAGAAACTGTTTTTT. Translation gives CASSSLGGSEKLFF.

The count of this clone is one. The chain carries TRBV4-1 and TRBJ2-2; D may be TRBD1 (5 bases). Deletions cut 5 bases from V and 1 base from J, with 11 bases between. This CDR3 is 15 amino acids long. Per the germline V gene, CDR1 is MGHRA and CDR2 is YSYEKL. The CDR3 loop is CASSLRDRNTGELFF. The CDR3 nucleotides read TGCGCCAGCAGCTTAAGAGACAGGAACACCGGGGAGCTGTTTTTT.

The J gene is TRBJ2-3, the V gene TRBV4-3, with 9 bases identical to TRBD1. The germline CDR1 and CDR2 sequences are LGHNA and YSLEER. V lost 5 bases to trimming and J lost 3 bases; unmatched junction nucleotides: 3. This CDR3 spans 14 amino acids. CDR3 amino acids: CASSDRGGTDTQYF. The CDR3 DNA sequence: TGCGCCAGCAGCGACAGGGGGGGGACAGATACGCAGTATTTT.

The V call is TRBV19, the J call TRBJ2-7; TRBD1 agrees at 8 bases. Germline V gene data show CDR1 as LNHDA and CDR2 as SQIVND (reference sequence). CDR3 size: 13 residues. V lost 6 bases to trimming and J lost 3 bases; unmatched junction nucleotides: 4. The CDR3 loop is CASSRTGYYEQYF. In nucleotides, the CDR3 is TGTGCCAGTAGCAGGACAGGGTACTACGAGCAGTACTTC.

The V and J genes are TRBV5-4 and TRBJ2-1; TRBD1 is a possible D gene (6 bases). The CDR3 runs 15 residues. Trimming cost V 0 bases and J 6 bases, with 13 bases left between them. Germline CDR1 is SGHNT and CDR2 is YYREEE (reference sequence). The CDR3 DNA follows: TGTGCCAGCAGCTTGGGGCAGGGGTGGGTCAATGAGCAGTTCTTC. It is translated as CASSLGQGWVNEQFF.

The V gene is TRBV28, the J gene TRBJ1-1; D remains unclear. V dropped 6 bases and J dropped 1 base, with 12 bases sitting between them. The CDR3 contains 14 residues. CDR1 and CDR2 from the germline V gene are MDHEN and SYDVKM. The DNA of the CDR3 is TGTGCCAGCAGCATTGAGTACAGGAACACTGAAGCTTTCTTT. Translated, it gives CASSIEYRNTEAFF.

The chain uses TRBV27 and TRBJ2-7, with D possibly matching TRBD2 (6 bases). The germline CDR1 and CDR2 sequences are MNHEY and SMNVEV (reference sequence). The CDR3 is made up of 14 amino acids. Trimming took 7 bases from V and 5 from J, leaving 18 bases between them. DNA of the CDR3: TGTGCCAGCATGGAGGGCGGTAACATCAACGAGCAGTACTTC. Its translation: CASMEGGNINEQYF.

The chain couples TRBV4-3 to TRBJ2-1; no clear D gene. The CDR3 runs 14 residues. Germline V lookup: CDR1 LGHNA, CDR2 YSLEER. V lost 0 bases and J 8 bases, leaving 11 bases between the germline ends. CDR3 in amino acids: CASSQDLAMDEQFF. The DNA for the CDR3 is TGCGCCAGCAGCCAAGACCTCGCGATGGATGAGCAGTTCTTC.

This clone occurred once. V gene TRBV29-1 combines with J gene TRBJ2-7; 13 bases are a match to TRBD2. The CDR3 runs 15 residues. The J segment lost 1 base and the V segment lost 4 bases, leaving 4 bases of the junction unmatched. Looked up from germline, CDR1 is SQVTM and CDR2 is ANQGSEA. The chain's CDR3 is CSVGGTSGTSYEQYF. The CDR3 DNA is TGCAGCGTTGGCGGGACTAGCGGGACTTCCTACGAGCAGTACTTC.

This clone was recorded only once. The J gene is TRBJ2-1, the V gene TRBV6-5; the D gene is possibly TRBD2 (5 bases). The CDR3 covers 12 residues. The ends were cut back, 6 bases at V and 7 bases at J, with 10 bases in the middle. Germline V gives CDR1 MNHEY, CDR2 SVGAGI. Here the CDR3 DNA reads TGTGCCAGCAGGCGGGCCGAGAATGAGCAGTTCTTC. This codes for CASRRAENEQFF.

The chain links TRBV30 to TRBJ2-6; a weak D match, TRBD2 (5 bases). There are 17 residues in the CDR3. Germline V lookup: CDR1 GTSNPN, CDR2 SVGIG (reference sequence). The V gene lost 3 bases and the J gene lost 0 bases, with 15 bases spanning the gap. CDR3 DNA: TGTGCCTGGAGACGAGGGAGAGAGGCCTCTGGGGCCAACGTCCTGACTTTC. Residues: CAWRRGREASGANVLTF.

J is TRBJ2-7 and V is TRBV5-1; 9 nucleotides line up with TRBD2. Germline V lookup: CDR1 SGHRS, CDR2 YFSETQ. The CDR3 has 14 amino acids. Trimming cost V 4 bases and J 5 bases; bases outside gene matches: 7. CDR3 in amino acids: CASSPLAGRDEQYF. CDR3 DNA: TGCGCCAGCAGCCCCCTAGCGGGAAGGGACGAGCAGTACTTC.

The chain uses TRBV5-8 and TRBJ2-7; 9 bases align to TRBD2. The trim removed 0 bases at V and 5 bases at J, leaving 9 bases unmatched. The CDR3 contains 16 residues. Germline V gene data show CDR1 as SGHTS and CDR2 as YDEGEE. The DNA of the CDR3 is TGTGCCAGCAGCTTGGATTTTAGCGGGAGACTGGACGAGCAGTACTTC. It yields the protein CASSLDFSGRLDEQYF.

The chain uses TRBV7-6 and TRBJ1-1; D is unresolved. Trimming pared 1 base from V and 4 bases from J, leaving 13 bases between. This CDR3 has 15 residues. From germline, CDR1 is SGHVS and CDR2 FNYEAQ. In DNA, the CDR3 is TGTGCCAGCAGCTTAGATCAGCTAGCCGGCACTGAAGCTTTCTTT. Translated, it gives CASSLDQLAGTEAFF. The variable domain in full, completed from reference TRBV7-6 and TRBJ1-1, reads GAGVSQSPRYKVTKRGQDVALRCDPISGHVSLYWYRQALGQGPEFLTYFNYEAQQDKSGLPNDRFSAERPEGSISTLTIQRTEQRDSAMYRCASSLDQLAGTEAFFGQGTRLTVV.

This sequence joins TRBV19 and TRBJ2-5, with D possibly being TRBD2 (5 bases). Germline assignment: CDR1 LNHDA and CDR2 SQIVND (reference sequence). This CDR3 has 13 amino acids. V was cut by 6 bases and J by 4 bases, with 12 bases left in between. The CDR3 bases are TGTGCCAGTAGCAAAGGACTCGCAGAGACCCAGTACTTC. Amino acids: CASSKGLAETQYF.

The chain carries TRBV7-3 and TRBJ1-4, with a possible D match to TRBD1 (6 bases). Germline CDR1 is SGHTA and CDR2 is FQGTGA. This CDR3 has 18 amino acids. V lost 5 bases and J lost 2, with 21 bases in between. The CDR3 loop reads CASSPPSGYTGTNEKLFF. CDR3 DNA: TGTGCCAGCAGCCCGCCCTCGGGGTATACAGGGACTAATGAAAAACTGTTTTTT. The whole variable domain, remainder taken from reference TRBV7-3 and TRBJ1-4, is GAGVSQTPSNKVTEKGKYVELRCDPISGHTALYWYRQSLGQGPEFLIYFQGTGAADDSGLPNDRFFAVRPEGSVSTLKIQRTERGDSAVYLCASSPPSGYTGTNEKLFFGSGTQLSVL.

The CDR3 DNA reads as TGCGCCAGCAGTAGGGACAGGGGAACTGAAGCTTTCTTT. Residues: CASSRDRGTEAFF. The chain combines TRBV10-2 with TRBJ1-1, with 10 nucleotides matching TRBD1. Looked up from germline, CDR1 is WSHSY and CDR2 is SAAADI. J gave up 5 bases and V 5 bases, and 2 bases lay outside the gene matches. The CDR3 extends over 13 amino acids.

Note on this clone: Germline and junction disagree at one end, which may indicate a read error. The chain has TRBV29-1 and TRBJ2-7; D is undetermined. The CDR3 has 13 residues. Looked up from germline, CDR1 is SQVTM and CDR2 is ANQGSEA. The CDR3 nucleotides read TGCAGCGTCGAAGGGCCCCTAGGCTACGAGCAGTACTTC. This encodes CSVEGPLGYEQYF.

This chain links TRBV7-2 with TRBJ1-5; 10 nucleotides match TRBD1. Germline trimming cut 3 bases from V and 9 bases from J; bases unmatched to any gene: 8. This CDR3 spans 15 amino acids. Germline lookup yields CDR1 SGHTA and CDR2 FQGNSA. The CDR3 DNA reads as TGTGCCAGCAGCTTGGGGGGACAGGGGATGGGGCCCCAGCATTTT. This encodes CASSLGGQGMGPQHF.

This chain links TRBV10-3 with TRBJ2-1; TRBD2 matches 11 bases. The trim removed 1 base at V and 4 bases at J, leaving 0 bases unmatched. The CDR3 has 15 residues. Germline CDR1 is ENHRY and CDR2 is SYGVKD. The CDR3 loop is CAISEWTSGYNEQFF. CDR3 bases: TGTGCCATCAGTGAGTGGACTAGCGGGTACAATGAGCAGTTCTTC.

The chain uses TRBV11-2 and TRBJ2-3, with 10 nucleotides matching TRBD2. The CDR3 is 16 amino acids. Per germline, CDR1 SGHAT and CDR2 FQNNGV. V gave up 4 bases and J gave up 6 bases; unmatched junction bases: 10. CDR3 coding DNA: TGTGCCAGCAGCTCAAGTATGAAGCGGGAGGGGGATACGCAGTATTTT. Translation gives CASSSSMKREGDTQYF.